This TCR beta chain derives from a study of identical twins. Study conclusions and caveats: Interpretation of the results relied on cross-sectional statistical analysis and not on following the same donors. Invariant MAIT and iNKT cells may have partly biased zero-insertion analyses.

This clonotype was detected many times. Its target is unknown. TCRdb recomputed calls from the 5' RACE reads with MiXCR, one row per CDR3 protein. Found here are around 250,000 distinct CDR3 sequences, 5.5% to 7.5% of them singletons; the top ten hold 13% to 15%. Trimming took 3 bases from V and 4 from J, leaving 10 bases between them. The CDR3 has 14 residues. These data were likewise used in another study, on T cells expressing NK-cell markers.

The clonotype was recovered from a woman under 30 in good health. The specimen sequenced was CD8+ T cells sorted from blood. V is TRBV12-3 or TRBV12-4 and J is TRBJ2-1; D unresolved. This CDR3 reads CASSLSGAYNEQFF. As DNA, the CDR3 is TGTGCCAGCAGTTTGTCCGGCGCGTACAATGAGCAGTTCTTC.